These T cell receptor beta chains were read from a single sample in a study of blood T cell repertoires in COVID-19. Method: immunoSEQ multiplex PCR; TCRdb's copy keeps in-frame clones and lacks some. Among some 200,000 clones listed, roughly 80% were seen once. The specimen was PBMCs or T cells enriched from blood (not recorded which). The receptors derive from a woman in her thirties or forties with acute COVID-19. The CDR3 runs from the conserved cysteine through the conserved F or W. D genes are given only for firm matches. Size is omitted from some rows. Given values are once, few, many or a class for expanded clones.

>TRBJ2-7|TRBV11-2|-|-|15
TGTGCCAGCAGCAGGGGTCGGGCCTTATCCTACGAGCAGTACTTC
CASSRGRALSYEQYF
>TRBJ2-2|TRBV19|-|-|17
TGTGCCAGTAGGGTCGGGAAAGTAAGCGCGAACACCGGGGAGCTGTTTTTT
CASRVGKVSANTGELFF
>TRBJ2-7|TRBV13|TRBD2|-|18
TGTGCCAGCAGCTCCCCCGGGACTAGCGGGGGGACCTCCTACGAGCAGTACTTC
CASSSPGTSGGTSYEQYF
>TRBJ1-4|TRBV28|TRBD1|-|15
TGTGCCAGCAGTTTGATAGGACAGGGTAATGAAAAACTGTTTTTT
CASSLIGQGNEKLFF
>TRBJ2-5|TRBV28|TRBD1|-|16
TGTGCCAGCAGTTTAGGCCCCGACAGGGGGTCGCAGACCCAGTACTTC
CASSLGPDRGSQTQYF
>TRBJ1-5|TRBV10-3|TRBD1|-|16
TGTGCCATCAGTGAGGCGGACAGGGGGCGCGGGAAGCCCCAGCATTTT
CAISEADRGRGKPQHF
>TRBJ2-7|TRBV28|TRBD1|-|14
TGTGCCAGCAGTCTTAGACAGGGGGCGAGCGAGCAGTACTTC
CASSLRQGASEQYF
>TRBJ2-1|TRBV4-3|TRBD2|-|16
TGCGCCAGCAGCCAAGATGGGACTACCTATGGCGATGAGCAGTTCTTC
CASSQDGTTYGDEQFF
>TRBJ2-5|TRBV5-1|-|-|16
TGCGCCAGCAGCTTGGCTTTGCGGGGACTCGAAGAGACCCAGTACTTC
CASSLALRGLEETQYF
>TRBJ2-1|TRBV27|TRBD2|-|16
TGTGCCAGCAGGAGTTCTAGCGGGGCACGGTCGAATGAGCAGTTCTTC
CASRSSSGARSNEQFF
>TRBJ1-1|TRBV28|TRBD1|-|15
TGTGCCAGCAGAACGACAGGGGGAGTGAGGACTGAAGCTTTCTTT
CASRTTGGVRTEAFF
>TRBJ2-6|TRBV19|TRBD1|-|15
TGTGCCAGTACCTCACAGGGGGTTGGGGCCAACGTCCTGACTTTC
CASTSQGVGANVLTF
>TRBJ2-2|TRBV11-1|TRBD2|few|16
TGTGCCAGCAGCTTACCCTCCGGGGGGGGGACCGGGGAGCTGTTTTTT
CASSLPSGGGTGELFF
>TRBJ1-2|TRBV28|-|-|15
TGTGCCAGCAGGACCTTCGGGGGGCCGGGCTATGGCTACACCTTC
CASRTFGGPGYGYTF
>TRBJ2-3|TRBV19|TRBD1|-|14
TGTGCCTCCAACGACAGGGAGAACACAGATACGCAGTATTTT
CASNDRENTDTQYF
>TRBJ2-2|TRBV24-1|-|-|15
TGTGCCACCAGTGATTCAAGGCAGGCGAACGGGGAGCTGTTTTTT
CATSDSRQANGELFF
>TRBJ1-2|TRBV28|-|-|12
TGTGCCAGCAGTCCAATCGGGTATGGCTACACCTTC
CASSPIGYGYTF
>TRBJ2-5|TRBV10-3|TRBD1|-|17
TGTGCCATCAGTCGGGGACAGGGCCGCGAGTTGGAGGAGACCCAGTACTTC
CAISRGQGRELEETQYF
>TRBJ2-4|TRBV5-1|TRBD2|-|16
TGCGCCAGCAGCTTAGCGGGAGGCCCCACCAAAAACATTCAGTACTTC
CASSLAGGPTKNIQYF
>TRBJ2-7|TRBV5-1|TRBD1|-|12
TGCGCCAGCAGCTTCCCAGGGGGCGAGCAGTACTTC
CASSFPGGEQYF
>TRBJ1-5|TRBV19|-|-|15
TGTGCCAGTAGTATAGATCGATACGGGGGTCAGCCCCAGCATTTT
CASSIDRYGGQPQHF
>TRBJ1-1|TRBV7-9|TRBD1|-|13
TGTGCCAGCGGGGACAGGGGGAACACTGAAGCTTTCTTT
CASGDRGNTEAFF
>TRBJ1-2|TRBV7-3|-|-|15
TGTGCCAGCAGCCCAACCGGGCCTCCGACAGGTGGCTACACCTTC
CASSPTGPPTGGYTF
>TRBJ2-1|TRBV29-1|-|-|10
TGCAGCGTGAAGGGGTTTGAGCAGTTCTTC
CSVKGFEQFF
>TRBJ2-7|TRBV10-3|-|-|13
TGTGCCACGGCCCCCGGACAGAGCTACGAGCAGTACTTC
CATAPGQSYEQYF
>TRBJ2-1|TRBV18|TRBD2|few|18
TGTGCCAGCTCACCCAGTCTCTGGAGACTAGCGGGAGGAAGCGAGCAGTTCTTC
CASSPSLWRLAGGSEQFF
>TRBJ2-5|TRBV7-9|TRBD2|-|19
TGTGCCAGCAGCTTACAACCTGGACTAGCGGGCGAAAAGCAAGAGACCCAGTACTTC
CASSLQPGLAGEKQETQYF
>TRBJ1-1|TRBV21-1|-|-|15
TGTGCCAGCAGCAAAGGGTCAGGGGGGAACACTGAAGCTTTCTTT
CASSKGSGGNTEAFF
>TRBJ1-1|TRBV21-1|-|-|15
TGTGCCAGCAGGCGCCCGACAGGGAGGAACACTGAAGCTTTCTTT
CASRRPTGRNTEAFF
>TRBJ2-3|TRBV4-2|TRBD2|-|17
TGTGCCAGCAGCCAACTCGGACTAGATTTAGGGACAGATACGCAGTATTTT
CASSQLGLDLGTDTQYF
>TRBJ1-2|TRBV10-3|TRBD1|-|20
TGTGCCATCAGTCAGGGATTCGCTCCAACAGGGGGCTCTGAAAACTATGGCTACACCTTC
CAISQGFAPTGGSENYGYTF
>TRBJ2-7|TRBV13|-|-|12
TGTGCCAGCAGCTTATTTTCGGACGAGCAGTACTTC
CASSLFSDEQYF
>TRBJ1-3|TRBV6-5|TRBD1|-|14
TGTGCCAGCAAAGGACAGGGGGCTGGAAACACCATATATTTT
CASKGQGAGNTIYF
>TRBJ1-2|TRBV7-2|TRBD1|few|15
TGTGCCAGCAGCTTGGGGGACAGAGCTAACTATGGCTACACCTTC
CASSLGDRANYGYTF
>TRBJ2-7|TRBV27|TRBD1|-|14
TGTGCCAGCAGTTTTGGGACAGGGATCTACGAGCAGTACTTC
CASSFGTGIYEQYF
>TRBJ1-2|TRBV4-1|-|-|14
TGCGCCAGCAGCCAACCACCGGGACTCTATGGCTACACCTTC
CASSQPPGLYGYTF
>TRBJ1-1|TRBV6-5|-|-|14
TGTGCCAGCAGTTACGGGACGGAGGGCACTGAAGCTTTCTTT
CASSYGTEGTEAFF
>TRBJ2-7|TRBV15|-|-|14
TGTGCCACCAGCAGAGATCACAGGGTGAACGAGCAGTACTTC
CATSRDHRVNEQYF
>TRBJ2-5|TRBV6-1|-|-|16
TGTGCCAGCAGTGAAGCGGGGCGCGGGGGCCGGGAGACCCAGTACTTC
CASSEAGRGGRETQYF
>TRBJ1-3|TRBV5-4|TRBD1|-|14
TGTGCCAGCAGTCGGACAGGGTCAGGAAACACCATATATTTT
CASSRTGSGNTIYF
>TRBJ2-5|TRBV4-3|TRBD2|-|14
TGCGCCAGCAGCTCCTGGACTAGCGTAGAGACCCAGTACTTC
CASSSWTSVETQYF
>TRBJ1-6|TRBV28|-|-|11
TGTGCCAGCAGATACAACTCACCCCTCCACTTT
CASRYNSPLHF
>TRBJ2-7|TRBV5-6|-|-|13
TGTGCCAGCAGCCCGCAGGATTCCTACGAGCAGTACTTC
CASSPQDSYEQYF
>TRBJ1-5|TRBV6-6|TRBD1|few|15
TGTGCCAGCACCAACCAGGGACAGCGTAATCAGCCCCAGCATTTT
CASTNQGQRNQPQHF
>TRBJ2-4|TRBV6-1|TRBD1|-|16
TGTGCCAGCAGTGTGATGACAGGGGAGGCCAAAAACATTCAGTACTTC
CASSVMTGEAKNIQYF
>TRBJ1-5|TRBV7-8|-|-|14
TGTGCCAGCAGCCCCCGGGACAACATTCTGCCCCAGCATTTT
CASSPRDNILPQHF
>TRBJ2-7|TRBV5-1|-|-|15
TGCGCCAGCAGCTTGGAAGTGGGCTTTTCCTACGAGCAGTACTTC
CASSLEVGFSYEQYF
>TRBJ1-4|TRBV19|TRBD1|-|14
TGTGCCACCGGTAACAGGGGGTCTGGTGAAAAACTGTTTTTT
CATGNRGSGEKLFF
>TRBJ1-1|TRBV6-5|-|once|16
TGTGCCAGCAGTTACGGGAGGGGCGCAAGGAACACTGAAGCTTTCTTT
CASSYGRGARNTEAFF
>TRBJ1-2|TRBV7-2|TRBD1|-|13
TGTGCCAGCAGCTTAGGAGGATTGACAGGGGCGTTCTTC
CASSLGGLTGAFF
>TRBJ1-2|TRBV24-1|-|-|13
TGTGCCACCAGTGAACCACAGGGTTATGGCTACACCTTC
CATSEPQGYGYTF
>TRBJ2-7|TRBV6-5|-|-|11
TGTGCCAGCAGCACTTCAGGGGACAAGTACTTC
CASSTSGDKYF
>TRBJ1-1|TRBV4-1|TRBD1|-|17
TGCGCCAGCAGCCAGGGGGCCTTAGACAGGGGGCTTACTGAAGCTTTCTTT
CASSQGALDRGLTEAFF
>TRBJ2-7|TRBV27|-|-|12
TGTGCCAGCAGATCGCCGGGAGCCGAGCAGTACTTC
CASRSPGAEQYF
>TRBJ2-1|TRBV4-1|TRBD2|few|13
TGCGCCAGCAGCCATGGCCCTCAGCGGGAGGAGTTCTTC
CASSHGPQREEFF
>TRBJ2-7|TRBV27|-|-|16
TGTGCCAGCAGTTTATCACAGACCCTGAGCTCCTACGAGCAGTACTTC
CASSLSQTLSSYEQYF
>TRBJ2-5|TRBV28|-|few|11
TGTGCCAGCAGTTTCGGCCGGGCCCAGTACTTC
CASSFGRAQYF